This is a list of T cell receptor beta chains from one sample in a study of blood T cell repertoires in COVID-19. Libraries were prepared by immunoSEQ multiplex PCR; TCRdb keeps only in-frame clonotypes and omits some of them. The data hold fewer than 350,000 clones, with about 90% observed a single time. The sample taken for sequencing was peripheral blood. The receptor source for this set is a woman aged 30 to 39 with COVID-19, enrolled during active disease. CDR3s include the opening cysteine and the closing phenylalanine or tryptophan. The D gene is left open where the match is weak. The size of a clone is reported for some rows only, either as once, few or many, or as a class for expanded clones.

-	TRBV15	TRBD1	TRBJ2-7	CATSRAGTGSPYYEQYF	TGTGCCACCAGCAGAGCCGGGACAGGGAGCCCCTACTACGAGCAGTACTTC
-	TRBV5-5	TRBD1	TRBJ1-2	CASSAGTGGFHGYTF	TGTGCCAGCAGCGCCGGGACAGGGGGTTTCCATGGCTACACCTTC
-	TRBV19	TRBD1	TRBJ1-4	CASSAPGRGAEKLFF	TGTGCCAGTAGCGCCCCGGGCAGGGGGGCTGAAAAACTGTTTTTT
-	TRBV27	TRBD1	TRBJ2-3	CASSTTGTGTSSTDTQYF	TGTGCCAGCAGTACAACCGGGACAGGGACCTCTAGCACAGATACGCAGTATTTT
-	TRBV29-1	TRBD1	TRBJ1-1	CSVPRDRGAFF	TGCAGCGTTCCCCGGGACAGGGGAGCTTTCTTT
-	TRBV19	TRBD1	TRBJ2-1	CASPSGTGSLGWVDEQFF	TGTGCCAGTCCGTCCGGGACAGGGTCCTTGGGTTGGGTCGATGAGCAGTTCTTC
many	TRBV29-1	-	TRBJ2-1	CSVARGLLGNDEQFF	TGCAGCGTTGCCAGGGGTCTACTCGGGAACGATGAGCAGTTCTTC
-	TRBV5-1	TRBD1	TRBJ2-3	CASSLDRGQVDTQYF	TGCGCCAGCAGCTTGGACAGGGGGCAGGTAGATACGCAGTATTTT
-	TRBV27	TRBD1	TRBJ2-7	CASSFAGGSSYEQYF	TGTGCCAGCAGTTTTGCAGGGGGTTCCTCCTACGAGCAGTACTTC
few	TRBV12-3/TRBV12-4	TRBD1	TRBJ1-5	CASRPDRDQPQHF	TGTGCCAGCAGACCTGACAGGGACCAGCCCCAGCATTTT
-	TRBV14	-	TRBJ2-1	CASSQAFDIRWDEQFF	TGTGCCAGCAGCCAAGCTTTCGACATAAGATGGGATGAGCAGTTCTTC
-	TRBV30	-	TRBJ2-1	CAWRIQGLNYNEQFF	TGTGCCTGGAGAATCCAGGGGCTGAACTACAATGAGCAGTTCTTC
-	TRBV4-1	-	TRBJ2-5	CASSHIHQETQYF	TGCGCCAGCAGCCACATACATCAAGAGACCCAGTACTTC
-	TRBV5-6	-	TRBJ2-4	CASSFWAENIQYF	TGTGCCAGCAGCTTTTGGGCAGAAAACATTCAGTACTTC
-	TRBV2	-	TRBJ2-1	CASKLTSWSYNEQFF	TGTGCCAGCAAGCTGACTAGTTGGTCCTACAATGAGCAGTTCTTC
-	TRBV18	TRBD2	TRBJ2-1	CASSIQRGHSYNEQFF	TGTGCCAGCTCAATACAGCGGGGGCACTCCTACAATGAGCAGTTCTTC
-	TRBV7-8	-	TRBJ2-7	CASSSGRRVYEQYF	TGTGCCAGCAGCTCAGGTCGACGCGTTTACGAGCAGTACTTC
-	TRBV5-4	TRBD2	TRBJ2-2	CASSPGLAGNTGELFF	TGTGCCAGCAGTCCTGGACTAGCGGGGAACACCGGGGAGCTGTTTTTT
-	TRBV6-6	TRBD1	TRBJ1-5	CASSSQGAQPQHF	TGTGCCAGCAGTTCACAGGGGGCCCAGCCCCAGCATTTT
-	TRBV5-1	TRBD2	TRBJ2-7	CASRDAGGREQYF	TGCGCCAGCAGGGACGCGGGGGGGCGCGAGCAGTACTTC
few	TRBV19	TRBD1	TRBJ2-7	CASRDRGSYEQYF	TGTGCCAGTAGGGACAGGGGCTCCTACGAGCAGTACTTC
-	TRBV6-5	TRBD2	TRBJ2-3	CASSYSAGADTQYF	TGTGCCAGCAGTTACTCAGCGGGGGCGGATACGCAGTATTTT
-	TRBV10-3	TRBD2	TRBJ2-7	CAISESQRGNTYEQYF	TGTGCCATCAGTGAGTCTCAGCGGGGGAATACCTACGAGCAGTACTTC
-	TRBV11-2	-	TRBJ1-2	CASSSLLRGNYGYTF	TGTGCCAGCAGCTCGCTACTCAGGGGTAACTATGGCTACACCTTC
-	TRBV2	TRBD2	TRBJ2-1	CASSEKAGGLYNEQFF	TGTGCCAGCAGTGAAAAAGCGGGGGGGCTATACAATGAGCAGTTCTTC
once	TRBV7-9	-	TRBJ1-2	CASSIGGNYGYTF	TGTGCCAGCAGCATCGGGGGTAACTATGGCTACACCTTC
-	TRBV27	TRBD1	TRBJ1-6	CASSPAGRGTPLHF	TGTGCCAGCAGTCCCGCGGGCAGGGGGACACCCCTCCACTTT
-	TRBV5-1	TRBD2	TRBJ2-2	CASSSLGLAGGPGELFF	TGCGCCAGCAGCTCCCTAGGACTAGCGGGGGGCCCCGGGGAGCTGTTTTTT
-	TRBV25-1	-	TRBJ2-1	CASSEYSSANNEQFF	TGTGCCAGCAGTGAATACTCAAGCGCGAACAATGAGCAGTTCTTC
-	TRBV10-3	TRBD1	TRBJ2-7	CAISEGTGGYEQYF	TGTGCCATCAGTGAAGGGACAGGGGGATACGAGCAGTACTTC
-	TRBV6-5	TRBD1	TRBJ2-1	CASSYSRRGQHNEQFF	TGTGCCAGCAGTTACTCGAGAAGGGGGCAACACAATGAGCAGTTCTTC
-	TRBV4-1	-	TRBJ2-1	CASSHATPGDEQFF	TGCGCCAGCAGCCACGCAACACCAGGCGATGAGCAGTTCTTC
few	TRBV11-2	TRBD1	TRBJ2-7	CASSLEPRSGTGVYEQYF	TGTGCCAGCAGCTTAGAACCCCGTTCCGGGACAGGTGTTTACGAGCAGTACTTC
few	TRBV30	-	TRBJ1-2	CAWMSGGGSYTF	TGTGCCTGGATGTCGGGGGGCGGGAGCTACACCTTC
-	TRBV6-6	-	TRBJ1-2	CASSSGGRGYTF	TGTGCCAGCAGTTCCGGGGGGAGAGGCTACACCTTC
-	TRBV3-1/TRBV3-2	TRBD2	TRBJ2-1	CASSQLPGLPFGQFF	TGTGCCAGCAGCCAATTGCCGGGACTACCTTTCGGGCAGTTCTTC
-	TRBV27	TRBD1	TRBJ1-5	CASSLSAGTGLPTQHF	TGTGCCAGCAGTTTATCAGCCGGGACAGGGCTCCCGACCCAGCATTTT
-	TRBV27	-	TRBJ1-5	CASSLRLLPGSNQPQHF	TGTGCCAGCAGTTTAAGGCTATTACCGGGGAGCAATCAGCCCCAGCATTTT
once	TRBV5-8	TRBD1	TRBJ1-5	CASSQHRGLNRNQPQHF	TGTGCCAGCAGCCAACACAGGGGCCTTAACCGCAATCAGCCCCAGCATTTT
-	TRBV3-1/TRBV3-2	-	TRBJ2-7	CASSQRPRGIWQYF	TGTGCCAGCAGCCAAAGGCCCCGGGGTATATGGCAGTACTTC
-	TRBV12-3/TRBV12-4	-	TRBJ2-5	CASSRYQETQYF	TGTGCCAGCAGTCGGTACCAAGAGACCCAGTACTTC
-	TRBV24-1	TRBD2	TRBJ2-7	CATSDLWTSGGPQVGYEQYF	TGTGCCACCAGTGATTTGTGGACTAGCGGGGGGCCCCAAGTGGGCTACGAGCAGTACTTC
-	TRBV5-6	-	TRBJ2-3	CASSPNRDTSGDTQYF	TGTGCCAGCAGTCCGAACCGGGACACATCGGGAGATACGCAGTATTTT
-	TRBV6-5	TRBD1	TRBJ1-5	CASRGGQFNQPQHF	TGTGCCAGCAGGGGGGGACAGTTCAATCAGCCCCAGCATTTT
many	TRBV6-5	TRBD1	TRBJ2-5	CASSYQGVATQYF	TGTGCCAGCAGTTACCAGGGGGTGGCGACCCAGTACTTC
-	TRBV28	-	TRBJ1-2	CASSLPGAGYTF	TGTGCCAGCAGTTTACCAGGGGCTGGCTACACCTTC
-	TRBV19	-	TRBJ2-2	CASSPAAGTGELFF	TGTGCCAGTAGTCCGGCAGCGGGCACCGGGGAGCTGTTTTTT
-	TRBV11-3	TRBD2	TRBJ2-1	CASSLAGGYNEQFF	TGTGCCAGCAGCTTAGCGGGGGGATACAATGAGCAGTTCTTC
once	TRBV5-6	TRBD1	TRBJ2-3	CASSQRQGGTDTQYF	TGTGCCAGCAGCCAGAGACAGGGCGGCACAGATACGCAGTATTTT
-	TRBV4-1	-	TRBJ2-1	CASSRLPVGQRYNEQFF	TGCGCCAGCAGCCGACTACCGGTTGGACAGAGATACAATGAGCAGTTCTTC
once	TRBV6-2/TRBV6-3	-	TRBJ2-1	CASSSTGRESSYNEQFF	TGTGCCAGCAGTTCCACCGGGAGAGAGAGCTCCTACAATGAGCAGTTCTTC
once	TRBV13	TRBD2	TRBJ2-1	CASSFSSGGAIDNEQFF	TGTGCCAGCAGCTTCTCTAGCGGGGGGGCTATAGACAATGAGCAGTTCTTC
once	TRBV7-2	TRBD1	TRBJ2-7	CASSLTGDEQYF	TGTGCCAGCAGCCTTACAGGGGACGAGCAGTACTTC